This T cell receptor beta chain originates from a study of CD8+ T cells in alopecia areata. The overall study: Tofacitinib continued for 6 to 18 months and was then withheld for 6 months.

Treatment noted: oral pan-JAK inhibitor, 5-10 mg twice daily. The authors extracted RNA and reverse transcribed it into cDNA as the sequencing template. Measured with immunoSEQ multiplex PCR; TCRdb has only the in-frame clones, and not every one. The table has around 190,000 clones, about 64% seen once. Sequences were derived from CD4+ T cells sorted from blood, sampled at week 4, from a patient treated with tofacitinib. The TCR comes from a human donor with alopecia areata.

This chain's CDR3 is CAITAGQNNEQYF. In DNA, the CDR3 is TGTGCCATCACCGCGGGACAGAACAACGAGCAGTACTTC. This chain connects TRBV10-3 to TRBJ2-7; maybe TRBD1 (7 bases). Trimming removed 7 bases from V and 5 bases from J, with 15 bases in between. The CDR3 is 13 amino acids. CDR1 and CDR2 from the germline V gene are ENHRY and SYGVKD.